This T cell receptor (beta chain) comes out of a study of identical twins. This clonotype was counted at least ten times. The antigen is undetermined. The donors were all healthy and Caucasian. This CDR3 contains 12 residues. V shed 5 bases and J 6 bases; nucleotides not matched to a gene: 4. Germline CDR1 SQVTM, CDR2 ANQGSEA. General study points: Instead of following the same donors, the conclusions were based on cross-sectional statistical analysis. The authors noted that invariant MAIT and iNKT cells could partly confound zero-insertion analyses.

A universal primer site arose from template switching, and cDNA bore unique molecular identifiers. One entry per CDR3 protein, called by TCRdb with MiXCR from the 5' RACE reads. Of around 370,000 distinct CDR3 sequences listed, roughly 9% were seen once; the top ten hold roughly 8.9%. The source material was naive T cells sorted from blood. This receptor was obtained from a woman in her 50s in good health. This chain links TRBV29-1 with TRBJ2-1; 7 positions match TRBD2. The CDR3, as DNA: TGCAGCGTTCGACCTAGCGGCAATGAGCAGTTCTTC. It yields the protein CSVRPSGNEQFF.